This T cell receptor beta chain was captured by sequencing in a study of T-cell reconstitution after alpha-beta-depleted transplantation in children. TCRbeta library preparation incorporated unique molecular identifiers. Each CDR3 protein gets one entry after TCRdb re-called the PCR reads with MiXCR. The table records 330,000 or so distinct CDR3 sequences, about a tenth of them present only once. Germline V gives CDR1 MNHNS, CDR2 SASEGT. The CDR3 consists of 13 residues. V dropped 7 bases and J dropped 5 bases, with 15 bases sitting between them. A single count supports this clonotype. This chain joins TRBV6-1 and TRBJ2-7, with D possibly TRBD1 on 6 matching bases. This clonotype was sampled from a human donor who donated a stem cell graft to a child with acute lymphoblastic leukemia. The material was PBMCs from the stem cell graft donor, obtained from the stem cell graft. CDR3 amino acids: CASTNFRGHEQYF. The CDR3 DNA sequence: TGTGCCAGCACCAACTTCAGGGGACACGAGCAGTACTTC.